This T cell receptor (beta chain) was recorded in a study of T cell changes during pregnancy in multiple sclerosis. The V end was cut by 4 bases, the J end by 0 bases, with 12 bases between. CDR3 size: 15 residues. Germline CDR1 reads MNHEY; CDR2 reads SVGAGI. Produced via immunoSEQ multiplex PCR; TCRdb's table is partial and in-frame only. The data contain roughly 76,000 clones, about 93% of them singletons. The J gene is TRBJ1-1, the V gene TRBV6-5; D is unclear. The source material was CD4+ T cells from peripheral blood mononuclear cells, sampled after pregnancy. The TCR sequence derives from a female donor with multiple sclerosis, enrolled in a pregnancy study. CDR3 nucleotides: TGTGCCAGCAGTTTAACAGACGGATTGAACACTGAAGCTTTCTTT. Its protein is CASSLTDGLNTEAFF.